The 3 T cell receptor beta chains below were found in one sample sequenced in a study of cytomegalovirus exposure and HLA in healthy donors. The primer mix had 60 Vbeta and 13 Jbeta primers. Data came from immunoSEQ multiplex PCR; TCRdb stores just in-frame clones and leaves some out. The data show about 210,000 clones, with about 80% seen just once and around 1.9% held by the top ten. The sequenced material came from PBMCs. The source is a male donor in good health and CMV-seronegative.

The V call is TRBV7-2, the J call TRBJ1-3; maybe TRBD1 (6 bases). Per the germline V gene, CDR1 is SGHTA and CDR2 is FQGNSA. This CDR3 has 17 residues. V was trimmed by 3 bases and J by 2 bases, leaving 17 bases between them. CDR3 region: CASSFPGGGEPGNTIYF. CDR3 bases: TGTGCCAGCAGCTTCCCCGGGGGGGGCGAGCCTGGAAACACCATATATTTT.

This clone came up once. This sequence joins TRBV28 and TRBJ1-5; a weak D match, TRBD1 (5 bases). Germline CDR1 MDHEN, CDR2 SYDVKM. This CDR3 has 14 amino acids. Trimming shortened V by 7 bases and J by 5 bases, and 15 bases separated the two germline ends. The CDR3 protein is CASNSRGGYQPQHF. As DNA, the CDR3 is TGTGCCAGCAATTCCCGCGGGGGGTATCAGCCCCAGCATTTT.

The V call is TRBV7-2, the J call TRBJ2-7, with D uncertain. V lost 1 base, J lost 2 bases, and 9 bases lay in between. The CDR3 is made up of 14 amino acids. In germline, CDR1 is SGHTA, CDR2 FQGNSA. In DNA form, the CDR3 reads TGTGCCAGCAGCTTAGTGCCTAGAACCTACGAGCAGTACTTC. Translation gives CASSLVPRTYEQYF.